The text below deals with one T cell receptor (beta chain). Its antigen is still unknown. PCR involved 60 Vbeta and 13 Jbeta primers. Data came from immunoSEQ multiplex PCR; TCRdb stores just in-frame clones and leaves some out. The sample table includes under 65,000 clones. The V end was cut by 8 bases, the J end by 10 bases, with 12 bases between. Germline CDR1 MNHEY, CDR2 SMNVEV (reference sequence). The CDR3 extends over 12 amino acids. The sample comes from a study of cytomegalovirus exposure and HLA in healthy donors. Study-wide results and caveats: The study flagged approximately 180 TCR beta chains as cytomegalovirus-associated. Reportedly, TCR beta sequences accurately predicted HLA-A and HLA-B alleles in most subjects.

The clonotype was recovered from a woman aged 18-29 years in good health and CMV-seronegative. The chain employs TRBV27 and TRBJ1-6; D is unresolved. The sample consisted of PBMCs. Here the CDR3 reads CASGTAVSPLHF. In DNA form, the CDR3 reads TGTGCCAGCGGCACAGCAGTATCACCCCTCCACTTT.